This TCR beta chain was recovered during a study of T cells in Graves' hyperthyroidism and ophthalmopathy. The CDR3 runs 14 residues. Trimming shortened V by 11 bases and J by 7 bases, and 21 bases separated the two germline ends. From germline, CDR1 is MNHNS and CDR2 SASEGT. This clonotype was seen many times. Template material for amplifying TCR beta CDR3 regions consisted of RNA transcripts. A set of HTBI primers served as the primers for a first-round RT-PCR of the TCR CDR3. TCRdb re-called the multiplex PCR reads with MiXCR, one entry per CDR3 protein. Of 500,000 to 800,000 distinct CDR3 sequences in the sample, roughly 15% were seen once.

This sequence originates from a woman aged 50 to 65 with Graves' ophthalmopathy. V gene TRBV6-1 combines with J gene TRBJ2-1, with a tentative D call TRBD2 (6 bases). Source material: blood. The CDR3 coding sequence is TGTGCCGGGAGATATAGCGGTCCTGGGAATGAGCAGTTCTTC. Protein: CAGRYSGPGNEQFF.